Each of the 3 T cell receptor beta chains below was sequenced from the same sample in a study of tumor and adjacent non-tumor tissue in lung cancer. This sample's RNA came from whole unsorted tissue. More than 3 cm separated this lung sample from the edge of the tumor. The library came from three nested PCR rounds adapted from ARM-PCR protocols. TCRdb called the multiplex PCR reads again in MiXCR, with one record for every CDR3 protein. The table includes approximately 120,000 distinct CDR3 sequences, 60% to 80% detected once. What was sequenced was distant non-tumor lung tissue. Source of these receptors: a man aged 60 to 75 with non-small cell lung cancer.

A remark on this clonotype: A read error may produce the germline difference seen at one junction end. The chain carries TRBV11-2 and TRBJ1-6; no clear D. There are 15 residues in the CDR3. Per the germline V gene, CDR1 is SGHAT and CDR2 is FQNNGV. CDR3 DNA: TGTACCAGCAGCTTCGAGAGGACCCTAAATTCACCCCCCCACTTT. It yields the protein CTSSFERTLNSPPHF.

This clonotype was detected once. This may stem from a read error, because a much larger clone lies one nucleotide away. This chain connects TRBV7-8 to TRBJ2-2, with a possible D match to TRBD1 (6 bases). The CDR3 is made up of 12 amino acids. Germline assignment: CDR1 SGHVS and CDR2 FQNEAQ. CDR3 sequence: CASSWDTGELSF. In DNA form, the CDR3 reads TGTGCCAGCAGCTGGGACACCGGGGAGCTGTCTTTT.

The table lists this clonotype with many counts. V is TRBV24-1 and J is TRBJ2-3, with no clear D. This CDR3 has 13 amino acids. Trimming stripped 4 bases from V and 2 bases from J, with 6 bases between. Per the germline V gene, CDR1 is KGHDR and CDR2 is SFDVKD. In nucleotides, the CDR3 is TGTGCCACCAGTGACCCGTTCACAGATACGCAGTATTTT. Amino acids: CATSDPFTDTQYF.